These 30 T cell receptor beta chains were all obtained from the same sample, sequenced in a study of T-cell memory formation after mild COVID-19. MiXCR, run by TCRdb on the 5' RACE reads, gives a single entry per CDR3 protein. The sample carries roughly 80,000 distinct CDR3 sequences, about 14% recorded once. The sample was PBMCs or a T cell subset sorted from them (not recorded which). The receptors derive from an adult woman who had mild COVID-19 (a few samples of this study predate the infection). Cell type and time point are not known.

This clonotype was observed a few times. The chain recombines TRBV11-2 with TRBJ2-1; TRBD2 agrees at 10 bases. The CDR3 totals 14 residues. CDR1 and CDR2 from the germline V gene are SGHAT and FQNNGV. The V and J ends lost 4 bases and 4 bases, in that order; junction bases with no gene match: 1. The CDR3 sequence is CASSSSGGYNEQFF. The CDR3 bases are TGTGCCAGCAGCTCTAGCGGGGGTTACAATGAGCAGTTCTTC.

The rearrangement links TRBV11-3 to TRBJ2-1; D gene uncertain. V was clipped by 6 bases and J by 0 bases, with 6 bases between them. Germline CDR1 SGHNT, CDR2 YENEEA. The CDR3 contains 13 residues. The CDR3 reads CASRQSSYNEQFF. The CDR3 DNA is TGTGCCAGCAGGCAGAGCTCCTACAATGAGCAGTTCTTC.

This clonotype was counted only a few times. The J gene is TRBJ2-7, the V gene TRBV2, with 8 positions matching TRBD1. The CDR3 runs to 14 residues. The V gene end was trimmed by 6 bases and the J gene end by 3 bases; junction bases not matched to a gene: 7. Germline CDR1 and CDR2: SNHLY and FYNNEI. DNA of the CDR3: TGTGCCAGCAGGACCGGGACAGGAATCTACGAGCAGTACTTC. Its translation: CASRTGTGIYEQYF.

The table lists this clonotype with many counts. The J gene is TRBJ2-1, the V gene TRBV15; D remains unclear. The CDR3 length is 15 residues. V shed 1 base and J shed 7 bases, with 14 bases lying between them. The germline V gene encodes CDR1 LNHNV and CDR2 YYDKDF (reference sequence). CDR3 DNA sequence: TGTGCCACCAGCAGAGTGTTAGGTAGAGGTAATGAGCAGTTCTTC. Residues: CATSRVLGRGNEQFF.

This clonotype showed up just a few times. The V call is TRBV20-1, the J call TRBJ2-7, with 11 bases that match TRBD2. V shed 1 base, J shed 5 bases, and the junction held 10 bases outside the gene matches. CDR1 is DFQATT and CDR2 is SNEGSKA in the germline V gene (reference sequence). This CDR3 region has 16 residues. CDR3 region: CSARGPSSGRTHEQYF. The CDR3 region has the DNA TGCAGTGCTAGAGGCCCGTCTAGCGGGAGGACCCACGAGCAGTACTTC.

The sample holds one count of this clonotype. This chain uses TRBV11-2 with TRBJ2-3; TRBD2 aligns across 9 bases. CDR1 and CDR2 from the germline V gene are SGHAT and FQNNGV. This CDR3 has 14 amino acids. The ends lost 2 bases at V and 3 bases at J; junction bases unmatched: 0. CDR3 loop: CASSLTSGTDTQYF. The CDR3 DNA reads TGTGCCAGCAGCTTAACTAGCGGGACAGATACGCAGTATTTT.

The chain uses TRBV5-6 and TRBJ1-5; no firm D call. The CDR3 contains 15 residues. The germline gives CDR1 SGHDT, CDR2 YYEEEE. Trimming stripped 3 bases from V and 0 bases from J, with 10 bases between. The CDR3: CASSSRFSSNQPQHF. CDR3 DNA sequence: TGTGCCAGCAGCTCGCGATTTAGTAGCAATCAGCCCCAGCATTTT.

The chain combines TRBV6-6 with TRBJ2-5, with 11 bases fitting TRBD1. The V segment lost 8 bases and the J segment 2 bases; nucleotides outside the gene matches: 1. Germline V gives CDR1 MNHNY, CDR2 SVGAGI (reference sequence). The CDR3 has 13 residues. CDR3 in amino acids: CASGQGAQETQYF. The CDR3 DNA sequence: TGTGCCAGCGGACAGGGGGCTCAAGAGACCCAGTACTTC.

In its sample, this clonotype was seen a few times. V usage is TRBV6-1 and J usage is TRBJ2-1, with TRBD1 matching 11 bases. This CDR3 comprises 14 residues. CDR1 and CDR2 from the germline V gene are MNHNS and SASEGT. V trimming: 4 bases; J trimming: 8 bases; junction bases outside the gene matches: 4. The CDR3 region has the DNA TGTGCCAGCAGTGTGGGGACAGGGGGGGATGAGCAGTTCTTC. Amino acid sequence: CASSVGTGGDEQFF.

This clonotype has a handful of counts. The rearrangement links TRBV5-1 to TRBJ2-1; no firm D call. The CDR3 runs to 15 residues. Germline-derived CDR1 and CDR2 are SGHRS and YFSETQ. V shed 4 bases and J shed 1 base, with 12 bases lying between them. The CDR3 loop is CASSRLPGSYNEQFF. As DNA, the CDR3 is TGCGCCAGCAGCCGACTCCCCGGGTCCTACAATGAGCAGTTCTTC.

The table lists this clonotype with many counts. The rearrangement links TRBV11-3 to TRBJ2-1, with 11 bases aligning to TRBD2. The germline V gene encodes CDR1 SGHNT and CDR2 YENEEA. The CDR3 runs to 18 residues. The ends lost 5 bases at V and 7 bases at J; junction bases unmatched: 16. Here the CDR3 reads CASSRGASGGPLGNEQFF. In nucleotides, the CDR3 is TGTGCCAGCAGCCGAGGTGCTAGCGGGGGGCCCCTGGGGAATGAGCAGTTCTTC.

In its sample, this clonotype was seen a few times. This chain joins TRBV3-1 and TRBJ2-5; TRBD2 aligns across 13 bases. This CDR3 region has 18 residues. The V segment lost 6 bases and the J segment 5 bases; nucleotides outside the gene matches: 15. CDR1 LGHDT and CDR2 YNNKEL come from the germline V gene (reference sequence). This CDR3 reads CASSLKSGLAGIQETQYF. The CDR3 DNA is TGTGCCAGCAGTTTAAAATCGGGACTAGCGGGAATTCAGGAGACCCAGTACTTC.

This clonotype came up a few times. The chain employs TRBV12-3 or TRBV12-4 and TRBJ2-3, with D unclear. With 2 bases removed from V and 0 bases from J, the gap between germline ends came to 9 bases. This CDR3 spans 15 amino acids. Here the CDR3 DNA reads TGTGCCAGCAGTTTACAGAGGAGTAGCACAGATACGCAGTATTTT. It is translated as CASSLQRSSTDTQYF.

J is TRBJ1-1 and V is TRBV27; D is undetermined. Germline CDR1 reads MNHEY; CDR2 reads SMNVEV (reference sequence). The CDR3 covers 14 residues. Trimming left V 2 bases short and J 1 base short, with 8 bases between. The CDR3 loop is CASSLGSTNTEAFF. The CDR3 DNA reads TGTGCCAGCAGTTTAGGGTCTACGAACACTGAAGCTTTCTTT.

A word on this clonotype: A junction boundary mismatches the germline segment, possibly from a read error. The chain couples TRBV7-9 to TRBJ2-7; D is possibly TRBD2 (5 bases). This CDR3 is 15 amino acids long. CDR1 and CDR2 (germline): SEHNR, FQNEAQ (reference sequence). As DNA, the CDR3 is TGTGCCAGCAGTTCGACCGGGGTCGACCCTCACGAGGAGTACTTC. Translation gives CASSSTGVDPHEEYF.

With respect to this clonotype: One end of the junction is discordant with germline, which a read error may explain. The rearrangement uses TRBV30 and TRBJ2-7; TRBD1 agrees at 7 bases. This CDR3 has 13 amino acids. Germline V CDR1 and CDR2: GTSNPN, SVGIG (reference sequence). The CDR3 sequence: CAYTTGSSYDQYF. In DNA, the CDR3 is TGTGCCTACACGACAGGGAGCTCCTACGACCAGTACTTC.

This chain joins TRBV29-1 and TRBJ2-5; either TRBD1 or TRBD2 may supply D (5 bases each). The germline V gene has CDR1 SQVTM and CDR2 ANQGSEA. The V end was cut by 4 bases, the J end by 3 bases, with 9 bases between. CDR3 length: 12 residues. The CDR3 loop reads CSVGDGEETQYF. The CDR3, as DNA: TGCAGCGTTGGGGACGGAGAAGAGACCCAGTACTTC.

This clonotype was seen only a few times. The chain combines TRBV4-2 with TRBJ1-1, with 7 bases matching TRBD1. The CDR3 totals 19 residues. The V segment lost 0 bases and the J segment 0 bases; nucleotides outside the gene matches: 13. The germline V gene encodes CDR1 LGHNA and CDR2 YNFKEQ. As DNA, the CDR3 is TGTGCCAGCAGCCAAGACTTCCATCCCAGGGGGGGGGTGAACACTGAAGCTTTCTTT. This gives the protein CASSQDFHPRGGVNTEAFF.

CDR3 sequence (DNA): TGTGCCAGTAGTATGTCCCACCCCATGTGGCAGTTCTTC. This gives the protein CASSMSHPMWQFF. The chain uses TRBV19 and TRBJ2-1, with unresolved D. The CDR3 loop spans 13 amino acids. With 3 bases removed from V and 12 bases from J, the gap between germline ends came to 15 bases. Germline V gene lookup returns CDR1 LNHDA and CDR2 SQIVND (reference sequence).

This clonotype was picked up many times. The chain carries TRBV9 and TRBJ2-1, with 10 bases matching TRBD2. Germline trimming cut 0 bases from V and 6 bases from J; bases unmatched to any gene: 9. Germline V gives CDR1 SGDLS, CDR2 YYNGEE. The CDR3 loop spans 17 amino acids. DNA of the CDR3: TGTGCCAGCAGCGTAGATTTATGGGCTAGCGGGAGCAATGAGCAGTTCTTC. Translation: CASSVDLWASGSNEQFF.

This clonotype was seen only a few times. The CDR3, as DNA: TGTGCCAGCAGCCAAGTGAGTAGTTCCAACAATGAGCAGTTCTTC. The encoded protein is CASSQVSSSNNEQFF. The gene calls are TRBV4-2 and TRBJ2-1; D call uncertain. Germline V gene lookup returns CDR1 LGHNA and CDR2 YNFKEQ. The length of the CDR3 is 15 residues. The germline V and J ends were trimmed by 1 base and 5 bases, with 12 bases remaining between them.

The chain combines TRBV12-3 or TRBV12-4 with TRBJ2-1, with D perhaps TRBD2 (5 bases). The germline V and J ends were trimmed by 3 bases and 5 bases, with 26 bases remaining between them. The CDR3 has 19 residues. The CDR3 nucleotides read TGTGCCAGCAGTTTTTTATCCACTAGGTCCCGGATGGTTCACAATGAGCAGTTCTTC. This gives the protein CASSFLSTRSRMVHNEQFF.

The chain couples TRBV24-1 to TRBJ2-5; D possibly corresponds to TRBD2 (5 bases). Trimming shortened V by 0 bases and J by 5 bases, and 6 bases separated the two germline ends. The CDR3 length is 13 residues. Germline CDR1 reads KGHDR; CDR2 reads SFDVKD. The CDR3 loop is CATSDLPGETQYF. CDR3 bases: TGTGCCACCAGTGATTTGCCGGGGGAGACCCAGTACTTC.

This chain joins TRBV12-2 and TRBJ2-3; the DNA was not used to check the table's D call, TRBD2. TRBV12-2 is an annotated pseudogene. The CDR3 totals 18 residues. The CDR3 sequence: CASRLGSSGPQVTDTQYF. CDR3 nucleotide sequence: TGTGCAAGTCGCCTTGGGTCTAGCGGGCCACAGGTTACAGATACGCAGTATTTT.

V usage is TRBV9 and J usage is TRBJ2-1; TRBD2 aligns across 7 bases. The V segment lost 0 bases and the J segment 13 bases; nucleotides outside the gene matches: 7. The CDR3 is 13 residues long. Germline V gene lookup returns CDR1 SGDLS and CDR2 YYNGEE. In DNA form, the CDR3 reads TGTGCCAGCAGCGTAGTTAGAGGACTAGATCAGTTCTTC. It codes for CASSVVRGLDQFF. The complete variable domain, with remaining parts taken from reference TRBV9 and TRBJ2-1, reads DSGVTQTPKHLITATGQRVTLRCSPRSGDLSVYWYQQSLDQGLQFLIQYYNGEERAKGNILERFSAQQFPDLHSELNLSSLELGDSALYFCASSVVRGLDQFFGPGTRLTVL.

This clonotype was detected many times. V usage is TRBV29-1 and J usage is TRBJ2-3; D remains unclear. The CDR3 spans 12 residues. Germline CDR1 reads SQVTM; CDR2 reads ANQGSEA. Trimming shortened V by 5 bases and J by 6 bases, and 12 bases separated the two germline ends. This chain's CDR3 is CSVRSRRDTQYF. In DNA, the CDR3 is TGCAGCGTTAGGAGTAGACGGGATACGCAGTATTTT.

The CDR3 reads CASSLDGFGYTNYGYTF. The CDR3, as DNA: TGTGCCAGCAGCTTAGACGGGTTCGGGTACACTAACTATGGCTACACCTTC. The rearrangement joins TRBV7-9 to TRBJ1-2; D not certain. The CDR3 spans 17 residues. The V gene's germline CDR1 is SEHNR and CDR2 FQNEAQ (reference sequence). Trimming pared 1 base from V and 0 bases from J, leaving 15 bases between. Supplemented by reference TRBV7-9 and TRBJ1-2, the full variable domain reads DTGVSQNPRHKITKRGQNVTFRCDPISEHNRLYWYRQTLGQGPEFLTYFQNEAQLEKSRLLSDRFSAERPKGSFSTLEIQRTEQGDSAMYLCASSLDGFGYTNYGYTFGSGTRLTVV.

This clonotype was recorded many times. CDR3 DNA: TGCGCCAGCAGCTTCGGTACTGAAGCTTTCTTT. As protein: CASSFGTEAFF. The rearrangement uses TRBV5-1 and TRBJ1-1; no definite D call. CDR3 length equals 11 residues. Germline V CDR1 and CDR2: SGHRS, YFSETQ. V shed 2 bases and J shed 5 bases, with 4 bases lying between them.

This clonotype was recorded at least ten times. The V call is TRBV29-1, the J call TRBJ1-2; the match to TRBD1 covers 7 bases. Germline trimming cut 8 bases from V and 3 bases from J; bases unmatched to any gene: 12. CDR1 is SQVTM and CDR2 is ANQGSEA in the germline V gene. The CDR3 contains 14 residues. The CDR3 DNA is TGCAGCATTCGAACAGGGGCTGCCTACTATGGCTACACCTTC. Encoded protein: CSIRTGAAYYGYTF.

CDR3 DNA: TGTGCCAGCAGCTCCCCTAGCGGGAGGGCCCCTAGGACCGGGGAGCTGTTTTTT. This gives the protein CASSSPSGRAPRTGELFF. The chain uses TRBV9 and TRBJ2-2; TRBD2 matches at 12 bases. Unmatched junction bases numbered 12, after V lost 4 bases and J lost 5 bases. Germline V gene lookup returns CDR1 SGDLS and CDR2 YYNGEE. The CDR3 has 18 residues.